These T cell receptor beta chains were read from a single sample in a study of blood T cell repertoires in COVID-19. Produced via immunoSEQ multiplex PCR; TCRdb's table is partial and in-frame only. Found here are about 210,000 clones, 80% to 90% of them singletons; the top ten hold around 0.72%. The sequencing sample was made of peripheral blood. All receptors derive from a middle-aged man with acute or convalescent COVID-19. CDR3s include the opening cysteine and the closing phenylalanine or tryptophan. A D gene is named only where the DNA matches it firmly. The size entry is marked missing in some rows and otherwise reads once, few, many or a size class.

CDR3 protein: CASSFSGTYSGNTIYF
CDR3 DNA: TGTGCCAGCAGTTTTTCAGGGACATACTCTGGAAACACCATATATTTT
V gene: TRBV28
D gene: .
J gene: TRBJ1-3
clone size: .

CDR3 protein: CASSLGTATNYGYTF
CDR3 DNA: TGCGCCAGCAGCCTGGGGACAGCGACTAACTATGGCTACACCTTC
V gene: TRBV4-1
D gene: TRBD1
J gene: TRBJ1-2
clone size: .

CDR3 protein: CASSFRVGAGSPLHF
CDR3 DNA: TGTGCCAGCAGCTTCCGGGTTGGGGCCGGATCACCCCTCCACTTT
V gene: TRBV9
D gene: .
J gene: TRBJ1-6
clone size: .

CDR3 protein: CASRQRGGGNTQYF
CDR3 DNA: TGTGCCAGTAGGCAGCGGGGTGGAGGGAATACGCAGTATTTT
V gene: TRBV19
D gene: TRBD2
J gene: TRBJ2-3
clone size: .

CDR3 protein: CASSIRQGDGYTF
CDR3 DNA: TGTGCCAGCAGTATCAGACAGGGTGATGGCTACACCTTC
V gene: TRBV6-5
D gene: TRBD1
J gene: TRBJ1-2
clone size: few

CDR3 protein: CASSLIAGGPSEQYF
CDR3 DNA: TGTGCCAGCAGCTTGATAGCGGGAGGGCCGAGCGAGCAGTACTTC
V gene: TRBV5-4
D gene: TRBD2
J gene: TRBJ2-7
clone size: .

CDR3 protein: CASSVFGTDTQYF
CDR3 DNA: TGTGCCAGCAGCGTATTCGGCACAGATACGCAGTATTTT
V gene: TRBV9
D gene: .
J gene: TRBJ2-3
clone size: .

CDR3 protein: CSAGINEQYF
CDR3 DNA: TGCAGTGCCGGGATTAACGAGCAGTACTTC
V gene: TRBV20-1
D gene: .
J gene: TRBJ2-7
clone size: .

CDR3 protein: CASIPYSGCEQYF
CDR3 DNA: TGTGCCAGCATCCCCTATTCGGGGTGCGAGCAGTACTTC
V gene: TRBV11-3
D gene: .
J gene: TRBJ2-7
clone size: .

CDR3 protein: CASSQDTSGLSYEQYF
CDR3 DNA: TGTGCCAGCAGCCAAGATACTAGCGGCCTGTCCTACGAGCAGTACTTC
V gene: TRBV3-1/TRBV3-2
D gene: TRBD2
J gene: TRBJ2-7
clone size: once

CDR3 protein: CASSPPTSGGETQYF
CDR3 DNA: TGTGCCAGCAGCCCGCCGACTAGCGGGGGAGAGACCCAGTACTTC
V gene: TRBV7-6
D gene: TRBD2
J gene: TRBJ2-5
clone size: .

CDR3 protein: CASSYVPPTSTYEQYF
CDR3 DNA: TGTGCCAGCAGTTACGTTCCTCCGACTAGTACCTACGAGCAGTACTTC
V gene: TRBV6-5
D gene: .
J gene: TRBJ2-7
clone size: .

CDR3 protein: CASSLKGTDYSPLHF
CDR3 DNA: TGTGCCAGCAGCTTAAAGGGGACAGACTATTCACCCCTCCACTTT
V gene: TRBV7-3
D gene: TRBD1
J gene: TRBJ1-6
clone size: .

CDR3 protein: CASSDPRGPKNIQYF
CDR3 DNA: TGCGCCAGCAGTGATCCCAGGGGGCCCAAAAACATTCAGTACTTC
V gene: TRBV10-1
D gene: TRBD1
J gene: TRBJ2-4
clone size: once

CDR3 protein: CARSLCLQGAAGELFF
CDR3 DNA: TGTGCCAGAAGCTTGTGTTTACAGGGGGCGGCCGGGGAGCTGTTTTTT
V gene: TRBV5-3
D gene: TRBD1
J gene: TRBJ2-2
clone size: .

CDR3 protein: CASIVTDYYEQYF
CDR3 DNA: TGTGCCAGCATAGTGACGGACTACTACGAGCAGTACTTC
V gene: TRBV2
D gene: .
J gene: TRBJ2-7
clone size: .